A single sample gave rise to the 4 T cell receptor beta chains below, sequenced in a study of blood T cell repertoires in COVID-19. Some clones are missing from TCRdb's copy, which holds only in-frame ones; the method was immunoSEQ multiplex PCR. The sample includes around 160,000 clones, about four fifths of them seen just once. Material: PBMCs or T cells enriched from blood (not recorded which). Every receptor here comes from a woman in her forties or fifties who had been exposed to COVID-19.

This clone appeared once. The J gene is TRBJ1-1, the V gene TRBV5-4; perhaps TRBD1 as D (6 bases). The CDR3 consists of 13 residues. Germline loops: CDR1 SGHNT, CDR2 YYREEE (reference sequence). V was clipped by 1 base and J by 4 bases, with 8 bases between them. The CDR3: CASSLQGGTEAFF. DNA for the CDR3: TGTGCCAGCAGCTTGCAAGGGGGCACTGAAGCTTTCTTT.

The V call is TRBV29-1, the J call TRBJ1-2; TRBD1 agrees at 7 bases. The V gene's germline CDR1 is SQVTM and CDR2 ANQGSEA. V lost 6 bases and J lost 3; bases outside the gene matches: 13. The CDR3 is 15 residues long. The CDR3 loop reads CSVITGQGGDYGYTF. CDR3 DNA: TGCAGCGTGATAACGGGGCAGGGGGGAGACTATGGCTACACCTTC.

The rearrangement links TRBV4-3 to TRBJ1-3, with no clear D. V shed 1 base and J shed 0 bases, with 13 bases lying between them. The CDR3 totals 17 residues. Germline CDR1 is LGHNA and CDR2 is YSLEER. CDR3 sequence: CASSQAEGTSSGNTIYF. In DNA form, the CDR3 reads TGCGCCAGCAGCCAAGCGGAAGGTACTAGCTCTGGAAACACCATATATTTT.

Of note for this clone: Other DNA sequences in this sample translate to the same CDR3. CDR3 coding DNA: TGTGCCAGTTCGGGTGGATACGAGCAGTACTTC. Residues: CASSGGYEQYF. The chain couples TRBV19 to TRBJ2-7; no firm D call. CDR1 and CDR2 from the germline V gene are LNHDA and SQIVND (reference sequence). Trimming took 8 bases from V and 4 from J, leaving 9 bases between them. The CDR3 extends over 11 amino acids.